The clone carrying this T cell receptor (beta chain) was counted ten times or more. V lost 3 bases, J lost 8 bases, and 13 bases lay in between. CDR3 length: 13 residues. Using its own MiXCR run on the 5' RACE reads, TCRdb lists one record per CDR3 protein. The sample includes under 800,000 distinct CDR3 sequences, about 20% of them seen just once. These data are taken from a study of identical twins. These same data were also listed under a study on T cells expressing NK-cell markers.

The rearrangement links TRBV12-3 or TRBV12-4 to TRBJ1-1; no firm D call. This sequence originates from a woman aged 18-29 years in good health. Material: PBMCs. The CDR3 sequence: CASSFRIRAEAFF. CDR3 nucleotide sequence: TGTGCCAGCAGTTTTCGGATCCGGGCCGAAGCTTTCTTT.